The 18 T cell receptor beta chains given below trace back to one sample, sequenced in a study of beta chain features in type 1 diabetes. Study-level findings and limits: TCRB CDR3s from Type 1 diabetes patients were moderately but significantly shorter in all four CD4+ subsets.

Antigen specificity for these receptors is unknown. Expressed TCRB transcripts were sequenced after all isolated RNA was converted to cDNA. Some clones are missing from TCRdb's copy, which holds only in-frame ones; the method was immunoSEQ multiplex PCR. The sample lists roughly 340,000 clones, over 10% occurring once. Sequencing was done on a sample of naive CD4+ T cells from blood. Every receptor here comes from a woman between 18 and 29 years old with type 1 diabetes.

This clone has just a few counts. The chain joins TRBV27 to TRBJ1-2, with 7 bases aligning to TRBD1. V was pared by 5 bases and J by 8 bases, with 14 bases of the junction left unmatched. CDR3 length: 15 amino acids. Germline V gene data show CDR1 as MNHEY and CDR2 as SMNVEV (reference sequence). The CDR3 here is CASSLYIDRAGGYTF. CDR3 bases: TGTGCCAGCAGTCTTTACATCGACAGGGCCGGGGGCTACACCTTC.

CDR3 coding DNA: TGTGCCAGCAGCTTTGACCGGGTTCCCTACGAGCAGTACTTC. Its translation is CASSFDRVPYEQYF. The chain uses TRBV5-7 and TRBJ2-7; no reliable D call. TRBV5-7 is given ORF status, its function remaining uncertain. This CDR3 region has 14 residues. V dropped 2 bases and J dropped 2 bases, with 11 bases sitting between them.

V usage is TRBV6-5 and J usage is TRBJ1-1; maybe TRBD1 (6 bases). The V end lost 7 bases, the J end lost 2 bases, and 14 bases lay between the germline ends. The CDR3 totals 14 residues. Germline V gene data show CDR1 as MNHEY and CDR2 as SVGAGI. CDR3 loop: CASKMGHTNTEAFF. CDR3 bases: TGTGCCAGCAAGATGGGACACACAAACACTGAAGCTTTCTTT.

This clone was counted a few times. The V call is TRBV6-4, the J call TRBJ1-5, with TRBD1 matching over 7 bases. Germline V gene sequence: CDR1 MRHNA, CDR2 SNTAGT. The trim removed 7 bases at V and 4 bases at J, leaving 7 bases unmatched. The length of the CDR3 is 14 residues. Here the CDR3 reads CASNQDRANQPQHF. CDR3 coding DNA: TGTGCCAGCAACCAAGACAGGGCGAATCAGCCCCAGCATTTT.

In this sample, this clone turned up a few times. Other DNA sequences in this sample translate to the same CDR3. The chain has TRBV7-2 and TRBJ1-1; possible D gene TRBD1, 5 bases. CDR3 length equals 14 residues. Per germline, CDR1 SGHTA and CDR2 FQGNSA. Trimming removed 2 bases at V and 1 base at J, with 8 bases between. Written as DNA, the CDR3 is TGTGCCAGCAGCTTACAGGGTGGGAACACTGAAGCTTTCTTT. Its translation is CASSLQGGNTEAFF. Drawing the rest from reference TRBV7-2 and TRBJ1-1, the complete variable domain is GAGVSQSPSNKVTEKGKDVELRCDPISGHTALYWYRQSLGQGLEFLIYFQGNSAPDKSGLPSDRFSAERTGGSVSTLTIQRTQQEDSAVYLCASSLQGGNTEAFFGQGTRLTVV.

This clone was picked up a small number of times. The chain combines TRBV7-9 with TRBJ2-6, with 8 bases identical to TRBD1. The CDR3 contains 17 residues. The V gene's germline CDR1 is SEHNR and CDR2 FQNEAQ (reference sequence). CDR3 sequence reads: CAPGRGQESSGANVLTF. DNA of the CDR3: TGTGCGCCCGGTAGGGGACAGGAGAGCTCTGGGGCCAACGTCCTGACTTTC.

This clone has a handful of counts. This chain links TRBV4-3 with TRBJ2-7, with D uncertain. With 3 bases removed from V and 3 bases from J, the gap between germline ends came to 9 bases. The CDR3 is 13 residues long. Germline values: CDR1 LGHNA, CDR2 YSLEER. The CDR3 nucleotides are TGCGCCAGCAGCCAGACGGAGAGCTACGAGCAGTACTTC. Its protein is CASSQTESYEQYF.

The rearrangement uses TRBV4-1 and TRBJ1-1, with D tentatively TRBD1 (5 bases). The CDR3 totals 14 residues. Between the trimmed V and J ends, which lost 2 bases and 4 bases, there was a span of 11 bases. From germline, CDR1 is MGHRA and CDR2 YSYEKL. CDR3 nucleotides: TGCGCCAGCAGCCAATATCAGGGCCGCACTGAAGCTTTCTTT. Protein sequence: CASSQYQGRTEAFF.

This rearrangement joins TRBV4-2 to TRBJ2-7; 9 bases map to TRBD2. Germline V CDR1 and CDR2: LGHNA, YNFKEQ. Unmatched junction bases numbered 14, after V lost 2 bases and J lost 3 bases. This CDR3 has 18 residues. The CDR3, as DNA: TGTGCCAGCAGCCAAAGAGGAGGAGCGGGAGGTACCAACTACGAGCAGTACTTC. It translates to CASSQRGGAGGTNYEQYF.

This chain connects TRBV9 to TRBJ2-1; D possibly corresponds to TRBD2 (5 bases). Trimming took off 0 bases at V and 4 bases at J, with 14 bases between the two ends. Germline CDR1 reads SGDLS; CDR2 reads YYNGEE. This CDR3 has 16 amino acids. The chain's CDR3 is CASSVGGQRLYNEQFF. DNA for the CDR3: TGTGCCAGCAGCGTAGGTGGGCAGCGGCTATACAATGAGCAGTTCTTC.

This clone has more than one count but fewer than ten. The chain is built from TRBV4-1 and TRBJ1-2; D uncertain. CDR1 is MGHRA, CDR2 YSYEKL, per germline. The CDR3 loop spans 14 amino acids. V gave up 1 base and J gave up 1 base, with 7 bases separating them. Here the CDR3 reads CASSQVSVNYGYTF. CDR3 nucleotide sequence: TGCGCCAGCAGCCAAGTATCCGTTAACTATGGCTACACCTTC.

The V call is TRBV4-3, the J call TRBJ2-1; D unresolved. CDR3 length: 15 residues. Trimming shortened V by 3 bases and J by 2 bases, and 11 bases separated the two germline ends. CDR1 and CDR2 from the germline V gene are LGHNA and YSLEER. The CDR3, as DNA: TGCGCCAGCAGCCAGGCCTTGGCGGCCTACAATGAGCAGTTCTTC. Translated: CASSQALAAYNEQFF.

The rearrangement joins TRBV11-3 to TRBJ2-2; the D gene is possibly TRBD2 (6 bases). CDR3 size: 13 residues. Between the trimmed V and J ends, which lost 4 bases and 6 bases, there was a span of 9 bases. The germline V gene encodes CDR1 SGHNT and CDR2 YENEEA. CDR3 DNA sequence: TGTGCCAGCAGCTCACGACTAGCCGGGGAGCTGTTTTTT. Amino acid sequence: CASSSRLAGELFF.

J is TRBJ1-1 and V is TRBV6-6; 7 nucleotides align to TRBD1. Trimming at V came to 4 bases and at J to 13 bases, leaving 9 bases not matched to a gene. Germline CDR1 is MNHNY and CDR2 is SVGAGI (reference sequence). The CDR3 runs 12 residues. This CDR3 reads CASSSDDRVGFF. DNA for the CDR3: TGTGCCAGCAGTTCCGACGACAGGGTGGGTTTCTTT.

This clone came up a few times. V gene TRBV25-1 combines with J gene TRBJ2-7, with D perhaps TRBD2 (6 bases). CDR1 is MGHDK, CDR2 SYGVNS, per germline. The CDR3 loop spans 13 amino acids. The V end was cut by 3 bases, the J end by 4 bases, with 10 bases between. Written as DNA, the CDR3 is TGTGCCAGCAGTGACGGGGGACGGTACGAGCAGTACTTC. This codes for CASSDGGRYEQYF.

The rearrangement uses TRBV7-9 and TRBJ1-6; no firm D call. CDR1 is SEHNR, CDR2 FQNEAQ, per germline (reference sequence). Trimming removed 5 bases at V and 14 bases at J, with 19 bases between. The CDR3 consists of 14 residues. CDR3 residues: CASSQDSREKALHF. CDR3 in DNA: TGTGCCAGCAGCCAGGACTCCCGTGAGAAGGCCCTCCACTTT. The variable domain in full, completed from reference TRBV7-9 and TRBJ1-6, reads DTGVSQNPRHKITKRGQNVTFRCDPISEHNRLYWYRQTLGQGPEFLTYFQNEAQLEKSRLLSDRFSAERPKGSFSTLEIQRTEQGDSAMYLCASSQDSREKALHFGNGTRLTVT.

There are a few counts of this clone. The chain carries TRBV5-1 and TRBJ2-5; 9 nucleotides line up with TRBD2. There are 17 residues in the CDR3. CDR1 SGHRS and CDR2 YFSETQ come from the germline V gene. Trimming removed 4 bases from V and 2 bases from J; junction bases left unmatched: 12. The CDR3 DNA sequence: TGCGCCAGCAGCCTGCCGGGACTAGCCCTCCTACAAGAGACCCAGTACTTC. Residues: CASSLPGLALLQETQYF.

The gene calls are TRBV6-5 and TRBJ1-2; 8 bases map to TRBD1. The CDR3 runs to 14 residues. The V gene's germline CDR1 is MNHEY and CDR2 SVGAGI. V dropped 7 bases and J dropped 4; count of bases not matched to a gene: 8. CDR3 residues: CASITGTGLYGYTF. DNA for the CDR3: TGTGCCAGCATTACCGGGACAGGCCTCTATGGCTACACCTTC.